This T cell receptor beta chain came from a study of vaccination and CD4 T cells after COVID-19. The CDR3 totals 15 residues. V lost 6 bases, J lost 1 base, and 6 bases stayed unmatched. The germline gives CDR1 MRHNA, CDR2 SNTAGT. TCRdb recomputed calls from the PCR reads with MiXCR, one row per CDR3 protein. This table has some 18,000 distinct CDR3 sequences, 62% appearing once. The genes are TRBV6-4 and TRBJ2-3, with 8 bases fitting TRBD2. The sequence was obtained from a human donor who had recovered from COVID-19. The sequenced sample was CD4+ T cells from blood, obtained before SARS-CoV-2 vaccination. CDR3 protein: CASSPTSGGTDTQYF. As DNA, the CDR3 is TGTGCCAGCAGCCCTACTAGCGGAGGCACAGATACGCAGTATTTT.